The 3 T cell receptor beta chains reported below all come from one sample, sequenced in a study of blood T cell repertoires in COVID-19. Libraries were prepared by immunoSEQ multiplex PCR; TCRdb keeps only in-frame clonotypes and omits some of them. The table lists about 480,000 clones, 87% of them singletons. The sample consisted of PBMCs or T cells enriched from blood (not recorded which). The receptors here all came from a young woman with acute COVID-19.

V and J are TRBV6-6 and TRBJ2-3; the D is unclear. Trimming took 7 bases from V and 4 from J, leaving 6 bases between them. From germline, CDR1 is MNHNY and CDR2 SVGAGI (reference sequence). The CDR3 length is 11 residues. The DNA of the CDR3 is TGTGCCAGCAAAGCCGCAGATACGCAGTATTTT. Amino acids: CASKAADTQYF.

The gene calls are TRBV6-4 and TRBJ1-2; 8 bases are shared with TRBD1. Trimming took 4 bases from V and 5 from J; bases not matched to a gene: 3. This CDR3 contains 13 residues. Germline CDR1 MRHNA, CDR2 SNTAGT. CDR3 DNA: TGTGCCAGCAGTGCGACAGGGGATTATGGCTACACCTTC. This encodes CASSATGDYGYTF.

This chain connects TRBV19 to TRBJ1-5; TRBD1 matches 7 bases. Unmatched junction bases numbered 7, after V lost 6 bases and J lost 2 bases. Germline assignment: CDR1 LNHDA and CDR2 SQIVND (reference sequence). This CDR3 comprises 15 residues. In DNA, the CDR3 is TGTGCCAGTAGAGAGACCGGGACAGGCAATCAGCCCCAGCATTTT. Its protein product is CASRETGTGNQPQHF.